This TCR beta chain was recovered during a study of OX40 agonist ivuxolimab in advanced cancers. A note on the overall study: Ivuxolimab was a fully human IgG2 agonistic monoclonal antibody targeting the costimulatory receptor OX40 (CD134). Intravenous ivuxolimab was administered to patients every 2 weeks at six dose levels: 0.01, 0.1, 0.3, 1.5, 3 and 10 mg/kg. Of the approximately 50 dose-escalation patients, hepatocellular carcinoma was present in around 20, melanoma in approximately 15, renal cell carcinoma in 9 and head and neck cancer in 9. In the dose-escalation cohort, 82.7% of patients were male, and the mean age was about 55 years, with a range of about 23 to 85. Prior anti-PD-1, anti-PD-L1 or anti-CTLA-4 therapy was permitted, and checkpoint inhibitors had been received by more than 35% of dose-escalation patients. Partial responses occurred in three dose-escalation patients, of whom one had hepatocellular carcinoma and two had cutaneous melanoma. The purpose of peripheral TCRbeta sequencing was to test whether ivuxolimab changed TCR sequence diversity and led to clonal T-cell expansion. The paper covers the monotherapy dose-escalation part of the phase I ivuxolimab trial, which included N of about 50 patients.

The trial excluded patients who had a history of autoimmune disease or were on systemic immunosuppression. Peripheral blood for TCR sequencing was drawn from every dose cohort at baseline, at cycle 4 day 1 and at cycle 7 day 1. The samples were drawn from a first-in-human, open-label, multicenter phase I dose-escalation trial of ivuxolimab. Adults with locally advanced or metastatic head and neck squamous cell, hepatocellular, melanoma or renal cell carcinoma were enrolled in the trial. CD4+ and CD8+ T cells were sorted separately from peripheral blood before TCR sequencing. Beyond this particular receptor, the publication reports: At doses of 0.1 to 3.0 mg/kg, clonal expansion of both CD4+ and CD8+ blood T cells was observed from baseline to week 6. Low levels of normalized T-cell clonal expansion were also seen in some patients who did not respond. After ivuxolimab, CD8+ T cells had more expanded clones than CD4+ T cells on average. The antigen specificity of the peripheral T cells that underwent clonal expansion was not determined. In the 0.1-3.0 mg/kg groups, partial responders had among the lowest normalized peripheral clonal expansion, particularly in CD8+ T cells.

Genomic DNA was extracted from sorted cells for sequencing of the TCRbeta CDR3 region. The immunoSEQ Assay was used for sequencing of TCRbeta CDR3 regions. TCRdb holds this immuneACCESS table with in-frame rearrangements only. Some clones are missing; in checked studies, unresolved V genes explain under half, and the rest has no known cause. This sample holds tens of thousands of clones; approximately 84% were observed only once. Of the sample, under 0.5% is held by the ten largest clones. About this clone itself: The clone's antigen remains unknown. It has no much larger one-base neighbor in the sample; base qualities were not kept.

As encoded in the germline V gene, CDR1 is MGHDK while CDR2 is SYGVNS. The CDR3, from cysteine to phenylalanine, totals 14 residues. The kept DNA is CDR3 alone, 42 bases in frame from the first base. At the junction V is shortened by 4 bases and J by 0 bases, with 9 bases in between. The rearrangement combines TRBV25-1 with TRBJ1-1; the D gene cannot be resolved reliably. The sequencing here drew on CD4+ or CD8+ T cells sorted from blood, taken in a trial of the OX40 agonist ivuxolimab. The clonotype comes from an adult with an advanced solid tumor such as melanoma, head and neck, liver or kidney cancer. Here is the DNA: TGTGCCAGCAGTGGTCGGACGTTGAACACTGAAGCTTTCTTT. It encodes CASSGRTLNTEAFF.